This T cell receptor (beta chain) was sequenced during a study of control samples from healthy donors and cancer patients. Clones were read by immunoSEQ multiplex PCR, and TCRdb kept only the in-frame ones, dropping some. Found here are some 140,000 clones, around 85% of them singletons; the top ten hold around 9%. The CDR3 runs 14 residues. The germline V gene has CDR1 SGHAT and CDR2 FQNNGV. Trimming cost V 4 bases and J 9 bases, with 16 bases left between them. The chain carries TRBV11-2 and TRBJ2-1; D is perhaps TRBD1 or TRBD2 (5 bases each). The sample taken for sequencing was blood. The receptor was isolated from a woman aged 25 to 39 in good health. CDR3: CASSSPGTWGEQFF. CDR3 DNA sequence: TGTGCCAGCAGCTCCCCGGGGACGTGGGGTGAGCAGTTCTTC.